The 26 T cell receptor beta chains presented below share a single source sample, sequenced in a study of cytomegalovirus exposure and HLA in healthy donors. The PCR used 60 Vbeta and 13 Jbeta primers. TCRdb's copy holds only in-frame clones and misses some; the assay was immunoSEQ multiplex PCR. The sample table sets out some 83,000 clones. Source material: PBMCs. The source is a woman in her twenties or thirties in good health and CMV-seronegative.

V and J are TRBV7-9 and TRBJ2-7, with a possible D match to TRBD2 (5 bases). Trimming stripped 1 base from V and 2 bases from J, with 18 bases between. From germline, CDR1 is SEHNR and CDR2 FQNEAQ (reference sequence). CDR3 length: 17 amino acids. The DNA for the CDR3 is TGTGCCAGCAGCTTAGGGGCGGTGAAGAGGGAGCCCTACGAGCAGTACTTC. Translated, it gives CASSLGAVKREPYEQYF.

V is TRBV5-6 and J is TRBJ1-2; 7 positions match TRBD1. This CDR3 has 14 residues. J gave up 3 bases and V 1 base, and 3 bases lay outside the gene matches. Germline V lookup: CDR1 SGHDT, CDR2 YYEEEE. CDR3 nucleotide sequence: TGTGCCAGCAGCTTGAGGGACAGCCACTATGGCTACACCTTC. Its translation is CASSLRDSHYGYTF.

The genes are TRBV11-2 and TRBJ1-1; weak D call: TRBD1 (6 bases). V lost 4 bases to trimming and J lost 8 bases, with 14 bases between them. CDR1 is SGHAT and CDR2 is FQNNGV in the germline V gene. The CDR3 loop spans 13 amino acids. In DNA, the CDR3 is TGTGCCAGCAGCTCAGGACAGAGCTTCGAAGCTTTCTTT. Amino acids: CASSSGQSFEAFF.

The chain recombines TRBV18 with TRBJ2-7; TRBD1 matches at 7 bases. V lost 3 bases, J lost 4 bases, and 6 bases stayed unmatched. The CDR3 consists of 14 residues. Germline assignment: CDR1 KGHSH and CDR2 LQKENI. The chain's CDR3 is CASSPAGRGYEQYF. The CDR3 DNA sequence: TGTGCCAGCTCACCCGCCGGCAGGGGGTACGAGCAGTACTTC.

This chain links TRBV6-1 with TRBJ2-1; 7 nucleotides match TRBD2. With 4 bases clipped from V and 2 bases from J, the junction kept 8 bases outside the gene matches. The CDR3 length is 16 residues. CDR1 and CDR2 (germline): MNHNS, SASEGT. CDR3 in DNA: TGTGCCAGCAGTGCTCAGGGAGGGCAGGCCTACAATGAGCAGTTCTTC. It is translated as CASSAQGGQAYNEQFF.

The V call is TRBV11-2, the J call TRBJ2-1; 7 bases align to TRBD2. The ends lost 6 bases at V and 7 bases at J; junction bases unmatched: 12. The CDR3 covers 15 residues. The germline V gene encodes CDR1 SGHAT and CDR2 FQNNGV. The chain's CDR3 is CASRAPGLGENEQFF. CDR3 DNA sequence: TGTGCCAGCAGGGCACCAGGACTAGGCGAAAATGAGCAGTTCTTC.

The chain joins TRBV30 to TRBJ1-1, with TRBD1 as a possible D gene (6 bases). The germline CDR1 and CDR2 sequences are GTSNPN and SVGIG (reference sequence). Trimming removed 0 bases from V and 1 base from J, with 9 bases in between. The CDR3 length is 14 residues. CDR3 in DNA: TGTGCCTGGAGTGTACTCAGGGGGAACACTGAAGCTTTCTTT. Translated, it gives CAWSVLRGNTEAFF.

This chain connects TRBV2 to TRBJ2-7, with D possibly being TRBD2 (5 bases). CDR1 is SNHLY, CDR2 FYNNEI, per germline. The CDR3 is 12 residues long. Trimming stripped 7 bases from V and 9 bases from J, with 16 bases between. The CDR3 DNA is TGTGCCAGCATTAGTGAAGGGAGAGGGCAGTACTTC. Its translation: CASISEGRGQYF.

The V and J genes are TRBV30 and TRBJ2-5; D might be TRBD1 (6 bases). Germline values: CDR1 GTSNPN, CDR2 SVGIG (reference sequence). This CDR3 has 13 residues. V shed 7 bases and J shed 3 bases, with 15 bases lying between them. CDR3 loop: CAYNRAGEETQYF. CDR3 nucleotide sequence: TGTGCCTACAACAGGGCTGGGGAAGAGACCCAGTACTTC.

The chain combines TRBV7-9 with TRBJ2-7, with D perhaps TRBD2 (5 bases). Trimming removed 5 bases from V and 0 bases from J, with 17 bases in between. Germline V CDR1 and CDR2: SEHNR, FQNEAQ (reference sequence). There are 16 residues in the CDR3. CDR3 in DNA: TGTGCCAGCAGCCCGCCCCCCCGGGGAAGCTCCTACGAGCAGTACTTC. It is translated as CASSPPPRGSSYEQYF.

The chain carries TRBV19 and TRBJ1-5; 7 bases are shared with TRBD1. The CDR3 runs 16 residues. The germline V gene has CDR1 LNHDA and CDR2 SQIVND (reference sequence). The trim removed 3 bases at V and 1 base at J, leaving 6 bases unmatched. The chain's CDR3 is CASSMRGQISNQPQHF. DNA for the CDR3: TGTGCCAGTAGTATGAGGGGACAGATAAGCAATCAGCCCCAGCATTTT.

This rearrangement joins TRBV5-6 to TRBJ1-6; D is perhaps TRBD1 (5 bases). The V and J ends lost 0 bases and 7 bases respectively, with 8 bases between them. This CDR3 comprises 14 residues. Per germline, CDR1 SGHDT and CDR2 YYEEEE. The CDR3 region is CASSLGQLNSPLHF. CDR3 sequence (DNA): TGTGCCAGCAGCTTGGGACAGTTGAATTCACCCCTCCACTTT. The entire variable domain, with the rest obtained from reference TRBV5-6 and TRBJ1-6, is as follows: DAGVTQSPTHLIKTRGQQVTLRCSPKSGHDTVSWYQQALGQGPQFIFQYYEEEERQRGNFPDRFSGHQFPNYSSELNVNALLLGDSALYLCASSLGQLNSPLHFGNGTRLTVT.

The CDR3 loop reads CASSLFLSGAQYF. The DNA of the CDR3 is TGTGCCAGCAGTTTATTCCTTTCGGGTGCGCAGTATTTT. The J gene is TRBJ2-3, the V gene TRBV27, with D unclear. CDR1 and CDR2 from the germline V gene are MNHEY and SMNVEV (reference sequence). The CDR3 is 13 amino acids. The V end lost 1 base, the J end lost 10 bases, and 12 bases lay between the germline ends.

The chain recombines TRBV21-1 with TRBJ2-7; TRBD2, the table's D call, was not compared with the DNA. TRBV21-1 is a documented pseudogene. The CDR3 length is 17 residues. The CDR3 bases are TGTGCCAGCAGCACAACCCCGGGGACTGAGCGATTCTACGAGCAGTACTTC. Protein product: CASSTTPGTERFYEQYF.

V is TRBV30 and J is TRBJ2-1, with TRBD2 matching over 9 bases. This CDR3 has 17 residues. V lost 1 base, J lost 0 bases, and 7 bases stayed unmatched. Per the germline V gene, CDR1 is GTSNPN and CDR2 is SVGIG (reference sequence). CDR3 nucleotide sequence: TGTGCCTGGAGTGATCAAGGTAGCGGGAGCTCCTACAATGAGCAGTTCTTC. Translated: CAWSDQGSGSSYNEQFF. The full variable domain, completed using reference TRBV30 and TRBJ2-1, is SQTIHQWPATLVQPVGSPLSLECTVEGTSNPNLYWYRQAAGRGLQLLFYSVGIGQISSEVPQNLSASRPQDRQFILSSKKLLLSDSGFYLCAWSDQGSGSSYNEQFFGPGTRLTVL.

The rearrangement uses TRBV7-6 and TRBJ2-1; D possibly corresponds to TRBD2 (6 bases). CDR1 SGHVS and CDR2 FNYEAQ come from the germline V gene. This CDR3 region has 15 residues. The V end was cut by 3 bases, the J end by 0 bases, with 9 bases between. CDR3 coding DNA: TGTGCCAGCAGCTTGGACGGGAGCTCCTACAATGAGCAGTTCTTC. Its protein is CASSLDGSSYNEQFF. Full variable domain (rest looked up from reference TRBV7-6 and TRBJ2-1): GAGVSQSPRYKVTKRGQDVALRCDPISGHVSLYWYRQALGQGPEFLTYFNYEAQQDKSGLPNDRFSAERPEGSISTLTIQRTEQRDSAMYRCASSLDGSSYNEQFFGPGTRLTVL.

The J gene is TRBJ1-1, the V gene TRBV19; 7 bases line up with TRBD1. Germline V lookup: CDR1 LNHDA, CDR2 SQIVND (reference sequence). The CDR3 is made up of 14 amino acids. V trimming: 5 bases; J trimming: 3 bases; junction bases outside the gene matches: 6. CDR3 DNA: TGTGCCAGTAGTCCTCAGGGGGACGACACTGAAGCTTTCTTT. As protein: CASSPQGDDTEAFF. The complete variable domain, with remaining parts taken from reference TRBV19 and TRBJ1-1, reads DGGITQSPKYLFRKEGQNVTLSCEQNLNHDAMYWYRQDPGQGLRLIYYSQIVNDFQKGDIAEGYSVSREKKESFPLTVTSAQKNPTAFYLCASSPQGDDTEAFFGQGTRLTVV.

The rearrangement links TRBV5-1 to TRBJ1-4; 8 nucleotides agree with TRBD1. Germline V lookup: CDR1 SGHRS, CDR2 YFSETQ. The trim removed 0 bases at V and 10 bases at J, leaving 5 bases unmatched. This CDR3 comprises 14 residues. The CDR3 DNA is TGCGCCAGCAGCTTGGAACAGGGGGTTGGAAAACTGTTTTTT. It encodes CASSLEQGVGKLFF.

J is TRBJ1-3 and V is TRBV18, with 8 bases lining up with TRBD1. Unmatched junction bases numbered 9, after V lost 2 bases and J lost 9 bases. Germline V gene sequence: CDR1 KGHSH, CDR2 LQKENI. The CDR3 runs 15 residues. CDR3 region: CASSPGQGWASTIYF. CDR3 nucleotide sequence: TGTGCCAGCTCACCAGGACAGGGATGGGCAAGCACCATATATTTT.

The V gene is TRBV30, the J gene TRBJ2-4; tentative D call: TRBD2 (6 bases). Looked up from germline, CDR1 is GTSNPN and CDR2 is SVGIG (reference sequence). V was trimmed by 5 bases and J by 5 bases, leaving 10 bases between them. The CDR3 length is 12 residues. The DNA of the CDR3 is TGTGCCTGGTCTGCTAGCGAAAACATTCAGTACTTC. Translated: CAWSASENIQYF.

This rearrangement joins TRBV19 to TRBJ2-2; perhaps TRBD1 as D (6 bases). Germline CDR1 is LNHDA and CDR2 is SQIVND (reference sequence). Trimming stripped 6 bases from V and 3 bases from J, with 17 bases between. The CDR3 runs 16 residues. The CDR3 sequence: CASSEVRGGHTGELFF. Here the CDR3 DNA reads TGTGCCAGTAGCGAAGTCAGGGGTGGTCACACCGGGGAGCTGTTTTTT.

This sequence joins TRBV6-6 and TRBJ1-4; D gene uncertain. Deletions cut 2 bases from V and 8 bases from J, with 3 bases between. Germline V gene data show CDR1 as MNHNY and CDR2 as SVGAGI (reference sequence). The CDR3 sequence is 11 residues long. For the CDR3, the DNA is TGTGCCAGCAGTTACCTCGAAAAACTGTTTTTT. Amino acid sequence: CASSYLEKLFF.

The gene calls are TRBV18 and TRBJ1-2; 7 nucleotides match TRBD1. The CDR3 loop spans 15 amino acids. CDR1 KGHSH and CDR2 LQKENI come from the germline V gene. J gave up 4 bases and V 6 bases, and 11 bases lay outside the gene matches. The DNA for the CDR3 is TGTGCCAGCTCTTCAGAAGGGGGCGCGGGCTATGGCTACACCTTC. Protein: CASSSEGGAGYGYTF.

The chain links TRBV27 to TRBJ2-3, with 8 bases identical to TRBD1. The CDR3 is made up of 16 amino acids. J was trimmed by 5 bases and V by 4 bases; bases with no gene match: 11. Germline CDR1 and CDR2: MNHEY and SMNVEV (reference sequence). The DNA of the CDR3 is TGTGCCAGCAGTTATACTCCGGGACAGGAAAAAGATACGCAGTATTTT. It codes for CASSYTPGQEKDTQYF.

The chain is built from TRBV7-2 and TRBJ1-2, with 7 bases identical to TRBD1. Germline CDR1 reads SGHTA; CDR2 reads FQGNSA. The CDR3 sequence is 16 residues long. Trimming took 2 bases from V and 0 from J; bases not matched to a gene: 6. This chain's CDR3 is CASSLSRTGPNYGYTF. The DNA of the CDR3 is TGTGCCAGCAGCTTATCGAGGACAGGCCCTAACTATGGCTACACCTTC.

This chain links TRBV19 with TRBJ2-1; 10 nucleotides agree with TRBD2. The CDR3 spans 14 residues. Trimming at V came to 7 bases and at J to 7 bases, leaving 7 bases not matched to a gene. Looked up from germline, CDR1 is LNHDA and CDR2 is SQIVND (reference sequence). CDR3 in amino acids: CASTSSGGGNEQFF. CDR3 nucleotide sequence: TGTGCCAGTACCTCTAGCGGGGGCGGGAATGAGCAGTTCTTC.